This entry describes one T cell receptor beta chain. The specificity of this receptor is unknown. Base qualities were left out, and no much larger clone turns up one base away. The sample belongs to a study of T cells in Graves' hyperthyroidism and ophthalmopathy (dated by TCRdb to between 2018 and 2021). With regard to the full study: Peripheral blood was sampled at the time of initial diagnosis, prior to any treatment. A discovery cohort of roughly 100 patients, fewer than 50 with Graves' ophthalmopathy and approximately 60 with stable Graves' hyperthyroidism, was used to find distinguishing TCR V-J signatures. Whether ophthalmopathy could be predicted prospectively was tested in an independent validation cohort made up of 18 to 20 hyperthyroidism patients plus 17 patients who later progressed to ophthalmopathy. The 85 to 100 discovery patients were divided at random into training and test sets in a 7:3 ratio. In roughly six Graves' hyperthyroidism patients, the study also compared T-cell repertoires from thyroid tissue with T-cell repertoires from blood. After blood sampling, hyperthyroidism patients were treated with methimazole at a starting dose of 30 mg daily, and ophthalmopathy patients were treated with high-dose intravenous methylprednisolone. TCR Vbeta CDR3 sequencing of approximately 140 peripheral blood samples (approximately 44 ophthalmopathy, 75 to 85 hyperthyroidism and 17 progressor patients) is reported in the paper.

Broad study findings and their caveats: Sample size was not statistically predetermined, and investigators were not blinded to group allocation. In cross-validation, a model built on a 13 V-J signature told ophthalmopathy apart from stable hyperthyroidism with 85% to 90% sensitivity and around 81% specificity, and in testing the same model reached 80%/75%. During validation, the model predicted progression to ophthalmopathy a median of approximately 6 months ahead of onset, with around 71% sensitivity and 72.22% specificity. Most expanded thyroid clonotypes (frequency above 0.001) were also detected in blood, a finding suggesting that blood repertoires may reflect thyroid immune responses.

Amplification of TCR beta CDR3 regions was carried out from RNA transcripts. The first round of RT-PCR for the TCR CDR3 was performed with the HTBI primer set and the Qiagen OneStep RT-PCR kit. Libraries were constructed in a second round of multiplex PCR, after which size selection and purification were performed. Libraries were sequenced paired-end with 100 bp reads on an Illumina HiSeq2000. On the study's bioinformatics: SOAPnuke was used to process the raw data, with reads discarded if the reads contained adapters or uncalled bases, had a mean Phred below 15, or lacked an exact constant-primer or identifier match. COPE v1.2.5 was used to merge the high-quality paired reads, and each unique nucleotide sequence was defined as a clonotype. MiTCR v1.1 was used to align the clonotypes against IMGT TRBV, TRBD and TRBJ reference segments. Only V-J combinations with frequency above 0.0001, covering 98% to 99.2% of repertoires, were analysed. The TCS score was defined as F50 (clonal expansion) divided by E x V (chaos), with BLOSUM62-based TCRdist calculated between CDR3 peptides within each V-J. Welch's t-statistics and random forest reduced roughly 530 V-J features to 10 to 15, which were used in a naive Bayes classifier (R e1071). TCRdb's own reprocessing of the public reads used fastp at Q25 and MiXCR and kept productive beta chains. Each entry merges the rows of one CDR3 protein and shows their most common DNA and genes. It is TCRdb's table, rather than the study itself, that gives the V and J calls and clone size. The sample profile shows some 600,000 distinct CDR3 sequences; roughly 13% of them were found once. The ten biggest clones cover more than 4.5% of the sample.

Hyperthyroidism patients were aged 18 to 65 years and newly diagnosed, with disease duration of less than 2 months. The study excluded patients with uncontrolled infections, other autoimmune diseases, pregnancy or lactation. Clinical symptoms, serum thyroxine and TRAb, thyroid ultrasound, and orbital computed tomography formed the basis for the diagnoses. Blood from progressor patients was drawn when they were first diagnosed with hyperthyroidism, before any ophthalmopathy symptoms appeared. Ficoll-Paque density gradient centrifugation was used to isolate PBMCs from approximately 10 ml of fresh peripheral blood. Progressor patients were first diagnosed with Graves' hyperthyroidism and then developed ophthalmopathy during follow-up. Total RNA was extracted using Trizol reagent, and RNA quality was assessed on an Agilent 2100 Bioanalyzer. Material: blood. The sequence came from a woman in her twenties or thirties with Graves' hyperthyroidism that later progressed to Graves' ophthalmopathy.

The sequenced DNA is TGTGCCAGCAGCCCTACGGGACTAGCCCCCAATGAGCAGTTCTTC. The encoded protein is CASSPTGLAPNEQFF. The V and J segments used are TRBV12-3 or TRBV12-4 and TRBJ2-1, and 9 junction bases match TRBD2. Measured from the cysteine to the phenylalanine, the CDR3 is 15 residues long. This entry keeps only the CDR3 DNA: 45 bases, framed from base 1. Trimmed from V: 6 bases; trimmed from J: 6 bases; junction bases lacking a gene match: 9.